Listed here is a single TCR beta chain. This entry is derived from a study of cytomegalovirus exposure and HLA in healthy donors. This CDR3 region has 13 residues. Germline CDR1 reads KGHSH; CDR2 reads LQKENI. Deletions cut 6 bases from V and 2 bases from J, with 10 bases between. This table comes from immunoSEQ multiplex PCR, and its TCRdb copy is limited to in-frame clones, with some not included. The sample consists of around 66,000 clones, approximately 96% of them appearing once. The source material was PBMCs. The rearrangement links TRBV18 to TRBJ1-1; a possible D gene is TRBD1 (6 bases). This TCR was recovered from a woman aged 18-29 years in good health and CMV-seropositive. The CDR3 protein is CASSRQVNTEAFF. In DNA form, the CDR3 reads TGTGCCAGCTCCCGACAGGTCAACACTGAAGCTTTCTTT.